This T cell receptor (beta chain) was obtained from a study of beta chain features in type 1 diabetes. A sort by CD45RO/CCR7/CD25/CD127/CD95/CD27 yielded CD4+ naive, central memory, regulatory and stem cell-like memory cells. Every bit of the isolated RNA underwent reverse transcription, so sequencing read expressed TCRB transcripts. Produced via immunoSEQ multiplex PCR; TCRdb's table is partial and in-frame only. The top ten hold 0.05% to 0.065% of the sample, which has roughly 500,000 clones, around 28% seen once. The CDR3 totals 13 residues. Germline V lookup: CDR1 SQVTM, CDR2 ANQGSEA. V lost 4 bases to trimming and J lost 1 base, with 10 bases between them.

Sequences were obtained from naive CD4+ T cells from blood. This clonotype was obtained from a man between 18 and 35 years old in good health. The genes are TRBV29-1 and TRBJ1-1; D remains ambiguous. In nucleotides, the CDR3 is TGCAGCGTTGGGCGTCTGGGGAACACTGAAGCTTTCTTT. The encoded protein is CSVGRLGNTEAFF.